The 7 T cell receptor beta chains in this list originate from one sample, sequenced in a study of blood T cells in healthy people across ages. The authors ran a second PCR of 7 to 11 cycles using a sample-barcoded 5' primer and a J-beta primer mix. TCRdb itself ran the 5' RACE reads through MiXCR, one entry per CDR3 protein. The sample lists about 930,000 distinct CDR3 sequences, under 35% seen once, with more than 8.5% in the top ten. This sample also appeared in a second study, on T cells of mothers and their children.

Sample: blood. These receptor sequences come from a woman between 35 and 50 years old in good health.

The chain carries TRBV5-4 and TRBJ1-2; tentatively, D is TRBD1 (6 bases). CDR1 is SGHNT and CDR2 is YYREEE in the germline V gene (reference sequence). With 2 bases removed from V and 5 bases from J, the gap between germline ends came to 10 bases. This CDR3 region has 13 residues. Written as DNA, the CDR3 is TGTGCCAGCAGCTTAGAGGGGGAATATGGCTACACCTTC. Translating gives CASSLEGEYGYTF.

Concerning this clonotype: A much larger clone differs by one base, so this may be a read error. The V call is TRBV29-1, the J call TRBJ2-1; 8 bases are shared with TRBD2. CDR1 and CDR2 from the germline V gene are SQVTM and ANQGSEA. The CDR3 is 12 amino acids. V was pared by 1 base and J by 14 bases, with 7 bases of the junction left unmatched. In DNA form, the CDR3 reads TGCAGCGTTGAAGTTAGAGCGGGGGAGGAGTTCTTC. This encodes CSVEVRAGEEFF.

V gene TRBV6-2 or TRBV6-3 combines with J gene TRBJ2-1, with D maybe TRBD2 (5 bases). Germline-derived CDR1 and CDR2 are MNHEY and SVGEGT. CDR3 size: 14 residues. V was cut by 3 bases and J by 7 bases, with 13 bases left in between. Here the CDR3 reads CASSYVAGGNEQFF. The CDR3 DNA reads TGTGCCAGCAGTTATGTCGCGGGTGGGAATGAGCAGTTCTTC.

The chain recombines TRBV7-9 with TRBJ2-7; 11 bases are shared with TRBD2. V shed 5 bases, J shed 7 bases, and the junction held 13 bases outside the gene matches. CDR1 SEHNR and CDR2 FQNEAQ come from the germline V gene (reference sequence). This CDR3 comprises 16 residues. The CDR3 sequence is CASSHGSGGAVLEQYF. The CDR3 nucleotides are TGTGCCAGCAGCCACGGTAGCGGGGGGGCCGTTTTAGAGCAGTACTTC. Based on the CDR3 plus reference TRBV7-9 and TRBJ2-7, the full variable domain is DTGVSQNPRHKITKRGQNVTFRCDPISEHNRLYWYRQTLGQGPEFLTYFQNEAQLEKSRLLSDRFSAERPKGSFSTLEIQRTEQGDSAMYLCASSHGSGGAVLEQYFGPGTRLTVT.

The V call is TRBV18, the J call TRBJ2-5, with TRBD1 as a possible D gene (6 bases). V was shortened by 4 bases and J by 0 bases, with 12 bases between the two germline ends. The CDR3 totals 15 residues. In germline, CDR1 is KGHSH, CDR2 LQKENI. The CDR3 region is CASSLLGQNQETQYF. In DNA, the CDR3 is TGTGCCAGCTCACTTCTCGGACAGAACCAAGAGACCCAGTACTTC.

V and J are TRBV7-9 and TRBJ2-5, with unresolved D. Deletions cut 5 bases from V and 5 bases from J, with 9 bases between. The CDR3 covers 12 residues. Germline CDR1 reads SEHNR; CDR2 reads FQNEAQ (reference sequence). CDR3 sequence: CASSAAGETQYF. DNA of the CDR3: TGTGCCAGCAGCGCTGCTGGGGAGACCCAGTACTTC.

The table lists this clonotype with many counts. The chain is built from TRBV6-5 and TRBJ2-6, with a possible D match to TRBD1 (5 bases). CDR1 is MNHEY and CDR2 is SVGAGI in the germline V gene. V lost 2 bases to trimming and J lost 0 bases, with 14 bases between them. This CDR3 has 18 residues. CDR3 coding DNA: TGTGCCAGCAGTTACGGGGCCTCTTCTAGCTCTGGGGCCAACGTCCTGACTTTC. It codes for CASSYGASSSSGANVLTF.